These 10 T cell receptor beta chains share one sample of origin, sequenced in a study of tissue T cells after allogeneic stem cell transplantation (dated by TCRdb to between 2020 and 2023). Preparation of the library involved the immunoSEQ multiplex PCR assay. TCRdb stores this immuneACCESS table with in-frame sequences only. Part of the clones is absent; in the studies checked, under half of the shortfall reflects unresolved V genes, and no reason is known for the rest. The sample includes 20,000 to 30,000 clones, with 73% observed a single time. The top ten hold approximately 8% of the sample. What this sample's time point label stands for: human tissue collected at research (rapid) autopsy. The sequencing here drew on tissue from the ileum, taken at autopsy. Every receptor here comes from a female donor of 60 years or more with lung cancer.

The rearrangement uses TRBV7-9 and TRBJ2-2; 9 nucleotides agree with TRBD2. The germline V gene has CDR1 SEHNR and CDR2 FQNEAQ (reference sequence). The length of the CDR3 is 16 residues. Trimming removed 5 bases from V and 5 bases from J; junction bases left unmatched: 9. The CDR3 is CASSRTGTSKTGELFF. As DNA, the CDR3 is TGTGCCAGCAGCAGAACTGGGACTAGCAAGACCGGGGAGCTGTTTTTT. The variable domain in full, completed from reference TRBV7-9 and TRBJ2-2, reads DTGVSQNPRHKITKRGQNVTFRCDPISEHNRLYWYRQTLGQGPEFLTYFQNEAQLEKSRLLSDRFSAERPKGSFSTLEIQRTEQGDSAMYLCASSRTGTSKTGELFFGEGSRLTVL.

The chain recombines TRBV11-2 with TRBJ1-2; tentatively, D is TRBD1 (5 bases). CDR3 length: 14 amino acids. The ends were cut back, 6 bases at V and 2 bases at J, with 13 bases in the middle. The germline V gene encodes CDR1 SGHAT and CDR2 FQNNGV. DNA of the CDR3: TGTGCCAGCAGACGGCCGGGACTGAACTATGGCTACACCTTC. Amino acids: CASRRPGLNYGYTF.

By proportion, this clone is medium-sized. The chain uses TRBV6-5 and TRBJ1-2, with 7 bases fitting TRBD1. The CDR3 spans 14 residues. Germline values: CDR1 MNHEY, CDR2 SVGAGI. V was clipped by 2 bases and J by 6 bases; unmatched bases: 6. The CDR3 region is CASSYRTGAHGYTF. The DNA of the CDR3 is TGTGCCAGCAGTTACCGAACAGGGGCGCATGGCTACACCTTC.

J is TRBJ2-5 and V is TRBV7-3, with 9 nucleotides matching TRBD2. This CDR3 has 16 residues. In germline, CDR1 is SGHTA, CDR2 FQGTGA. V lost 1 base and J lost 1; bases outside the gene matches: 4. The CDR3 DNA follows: TGTGCCAGCAGCTTAATGGGCGGGGGGGCCCAAGAGACCCAGTACTTC. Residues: CASSLMGGGAQETQYF. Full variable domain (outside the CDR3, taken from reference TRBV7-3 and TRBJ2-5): GAGVSQTPSNKVTEKGKYVELRCDPISGHTALYWYRQSLGQGPEFLIYFQGTGAADDSGLPNDRFFAVRPEGSVSTLKIQRTERGDSAVYLCASSLMGGGAQETQYFGPGTRLLVL.

For the CDR3, the DNA is TGTGCCAGCAGTTACTCAGTTGTCTCTGGGGCCAACGTCCTGACTTTC. It is translated as CASSYSVVSGANVLTF. This rearrangement joins TRBV6-5 to TRBJ2-6; D unclear. V lost 0 bases and J 0 bases, leaving 6 bases between the germline ends. CDR1 is MNHEY, CDR2 SVGAGI, per germline. The CDR3 is 16 amino acids.

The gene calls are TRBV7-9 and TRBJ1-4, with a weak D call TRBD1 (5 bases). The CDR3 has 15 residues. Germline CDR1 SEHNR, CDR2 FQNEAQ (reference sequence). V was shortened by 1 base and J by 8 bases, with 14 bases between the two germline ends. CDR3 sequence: CASSLVRGDVEKLFF. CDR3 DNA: TGTGCCAGCAGCTTAGTAAGAGGGGATGTGGAAAAACTGTTTTTT. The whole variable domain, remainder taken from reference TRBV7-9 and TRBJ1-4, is DTGVSQNPRHKITKRGQNVTFRCDPISEHNRLYWYRQTLGQGPEFLTYFQNEAQLEKSRLLSDRFSAERPKGSFSTLEIQRTEQGDSAMYLCASSLVRGDVEKLFFGSGTQLSVL.

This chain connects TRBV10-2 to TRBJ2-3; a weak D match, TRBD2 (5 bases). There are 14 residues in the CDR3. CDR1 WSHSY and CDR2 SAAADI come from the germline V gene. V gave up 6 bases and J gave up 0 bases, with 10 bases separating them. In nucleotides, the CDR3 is TGCGCCAGCAGGTGGAGCGGTAGCACAGATACGCAGTATTTT. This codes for CASRWSGSTDTQYF.

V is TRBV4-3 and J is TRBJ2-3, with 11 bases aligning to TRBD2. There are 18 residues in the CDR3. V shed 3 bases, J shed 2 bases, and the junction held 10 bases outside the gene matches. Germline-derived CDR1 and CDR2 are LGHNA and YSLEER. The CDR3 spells CASSHDPPSGGFTDTQYF. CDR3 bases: TGCGCCAGCAGCCACGACCCCCCTAGCGGGGGGTTCACAGATACGCAGTATTTT.

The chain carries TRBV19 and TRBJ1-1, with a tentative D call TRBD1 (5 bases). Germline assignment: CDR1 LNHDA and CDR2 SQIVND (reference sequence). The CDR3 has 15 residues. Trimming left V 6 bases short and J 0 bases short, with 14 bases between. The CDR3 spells CASRSPGSMNTEAFF. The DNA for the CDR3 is TGTGCCAGTAGGAGCCCAGGGTCTATGAACACTGAAGCTTTCTTT.

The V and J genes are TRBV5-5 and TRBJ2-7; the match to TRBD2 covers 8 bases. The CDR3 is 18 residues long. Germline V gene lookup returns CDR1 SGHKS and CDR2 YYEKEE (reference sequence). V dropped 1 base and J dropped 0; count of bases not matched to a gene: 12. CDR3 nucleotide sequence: TGTGCCAGCAGCTTGAGTGGGGGGCCGGGAGGGAGCTCCTACGAGCAGTACTTC. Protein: CASSLSGGPGGSSYEQYF.